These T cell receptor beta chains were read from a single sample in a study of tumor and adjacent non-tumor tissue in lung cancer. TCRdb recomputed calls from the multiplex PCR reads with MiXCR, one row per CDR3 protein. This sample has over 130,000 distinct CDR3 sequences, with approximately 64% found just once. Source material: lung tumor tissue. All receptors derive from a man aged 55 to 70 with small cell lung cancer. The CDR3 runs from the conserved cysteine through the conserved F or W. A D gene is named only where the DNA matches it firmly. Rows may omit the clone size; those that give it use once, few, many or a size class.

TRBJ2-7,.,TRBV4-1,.,CASSFTTGTRESYEQYF,TGCGCCAGCAGCTTCACAACGGGGACTCGGGAATCCTACGAGCAGTACTTC
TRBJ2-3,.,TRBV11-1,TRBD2,CASRYGRTGDTQYF,TGTGCCAGCAGGTACGGGAGGACCGGAGATACGCAGTATTTT
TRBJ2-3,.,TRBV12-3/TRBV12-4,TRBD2,CASRASGEDTQYF,TGTGCCAGTAGAGCTAGCGGCGAAGATACGCAGTATTTT
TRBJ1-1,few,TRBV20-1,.,CSAFLGDTEAFF,TGCAGTGCTTTTCTGGGGGACACTGAAGCTTTCTTT
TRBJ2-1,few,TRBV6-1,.,CAGIKTGSNEQFF,TGTGCCGGCATTAAAACAGGTTCCAATGAGCAGTTCTTC
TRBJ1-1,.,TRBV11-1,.,CASSLIEGGTTEAFF,TGTGCCAGCAGCTTAATTGAAGGAGGGACCACTGAAGCTTTCTTT
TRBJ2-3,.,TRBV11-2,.,CASSPGTGNTDMQYF,TGTGCCAGCAGCCCCGGGACTGGAAACACGGATATGCAGTATTTT
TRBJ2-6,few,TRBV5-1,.,CASSKVASGANVLTF,TGCGCCAGCAGCAAGGTCGCCTCTGGGGCCAACGTCCTGACTTTC
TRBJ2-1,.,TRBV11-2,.,CASSYVTGEGQFF,TGTGCCAGCAGCTATGTAACGGGAGAAGGACAGTTCTTC
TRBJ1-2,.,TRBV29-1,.,CSVATEGLGSGYTF,TGCAGCGTCGCGACCGAGGGACTGGGGAGTGGCTACACCTTC
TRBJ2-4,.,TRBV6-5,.,CANSPAGGQSKNIQYF,TGTGCCAACAGTCCCGCAGGTGGCCAAAGCAAAAACATTCAGTACTTC
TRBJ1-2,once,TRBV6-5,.,CAAKTDTWRNYCYTF,TGTGCCGCTAAAACGGACACCTGGAGGAACTATTGCTACACCTTC
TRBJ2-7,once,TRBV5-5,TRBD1,CASSKQGVLYDQYF,TGTGCCAGCAGCAAACAGGGGGTTCTCTACGATCAGTACTTC
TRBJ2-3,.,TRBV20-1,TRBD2,CSASPWTSGTDTQYF,TGCAGTGCTAGCCCCTGGACTAGCGGAACAGATACGCAGTATTTT
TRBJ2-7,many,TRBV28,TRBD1,CASWGQLNEQYF,TGTGCCAGCTGGGGACAGCTCAACGAGCAGTACTTC
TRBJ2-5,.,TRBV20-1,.,CSVNSRESCGGETQYF,TGCAGTGTTAACTCAAGGGAGTCTTGCGGTGGGGAGACCCAGTACTTC
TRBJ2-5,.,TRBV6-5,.,CPSSTRQAEETEYF,TGTCCCAGCAGTACCCGACAGGCGGAAGAGACCGAGTACTTC
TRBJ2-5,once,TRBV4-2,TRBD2,CVSSMTSGSKETQYF,TGTGTCAGCAGTATGACTAGCGGGAGTAAAGAGACCCAGTACTTC
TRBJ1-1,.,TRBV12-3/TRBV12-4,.,CASSLIDSLNNEAFF,TGTGCCAGCAGTTTAATCGACAGCCTAAACAATGAAGCTTTCTTT
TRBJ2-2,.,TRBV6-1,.,CVSRTRNSGELFF,TGTGTCAGCAGGACGAGGAACAGCGGGGAGCTGTTTTTT
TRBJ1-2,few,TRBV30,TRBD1,CAWRSFRAGGHYGYTF,TGTGCCTGGAGGTCCTTCCGGGCAGGGGGGCACTATGGCTACACCTTC
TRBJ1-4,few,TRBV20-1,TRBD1,CSASLTGAFGKLFF,TGCAGTGCTAGCCTGACAGGGGCCTTTGGGAAACTGTTTTTT
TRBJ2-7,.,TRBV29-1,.,CSVVQSERRDEQYF,TGCAGCGTTGTTCAGTCAGAGAGGAGAGACGAGCAGTACTTC
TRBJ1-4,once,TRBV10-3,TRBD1,CASGQGNEKLFF,TGTGCCTCTGGACAGGGGAATGAAAAACTGTTTTTT